This T cell receptor beta chain originates from a study of radiotherapy plus CTLA-4 blockade in lung cancer. In the study overall: Objective responses occurred in 15% to 20% of patients; over 30% had disease control.

Study outcomes and limitations: Clones derived from tumor TCRs expanded in blood after radiotherapy plus ipilimumab. In blood, early T cell clone dynamics reportedly predicted response best, together with interferon-beta.

Patients with chemo-refractory metastatic non-small-cell lung cancer received focal radiation plus CTLA-4 blockade with ipilimumab. Per germline, CDR1 LNHNV and CDR2 YYDKDF (reference sequence). The germline V and J ends were trimmed by 0 bases and 2 bases, with 14 bases remaining between them. CDR3 length: 16 amino acids. On this clone itself: No antigen is known for it.

Measured with immunoSEQ multiplex PCR; TCRdb has only the in-frame clones, and not every one. The sample records roughly 98,000 clones, approximately 78% being singletons. The material sequenced was peripheral blood, taken from a patient treated with radiotherapy plus ipilimumab. This chain links TRBV15 with TRBJ2-7; D is undetermined. This TCR was recovered from a human donor with non-small cell lung cancer who had a partial response to radiotherapy plus ipilimumab. The CDR3 loop is CATSREGRNSPYEQYF. CDR3 coding DNA: TGTGCCACCAGCAGAGAAGGCCGGAACAGTCCCTACGAGCAGTACTTC.